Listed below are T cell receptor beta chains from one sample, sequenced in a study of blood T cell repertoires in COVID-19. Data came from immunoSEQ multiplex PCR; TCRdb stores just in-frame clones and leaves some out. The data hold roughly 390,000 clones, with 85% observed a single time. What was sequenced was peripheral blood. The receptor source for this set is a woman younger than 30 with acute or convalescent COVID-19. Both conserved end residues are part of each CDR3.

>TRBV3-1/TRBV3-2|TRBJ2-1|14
CASSQAPWPNEQFF
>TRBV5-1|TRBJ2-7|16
CASSLDSSGDRYEQYF
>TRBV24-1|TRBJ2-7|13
CATSDLGHTEQYF
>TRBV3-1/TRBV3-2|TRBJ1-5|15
CASSPATGANQPQHF
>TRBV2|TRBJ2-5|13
CASSGVNQETQYF
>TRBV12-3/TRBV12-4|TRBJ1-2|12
CASSLEAGGYTF
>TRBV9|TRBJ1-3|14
CASSVDIAGNTIYF
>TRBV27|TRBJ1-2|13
CASSPSRGYGYTF
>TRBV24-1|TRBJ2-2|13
CATGTSNTGELFF
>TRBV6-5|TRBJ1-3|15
CASSRQGISGNTIYF
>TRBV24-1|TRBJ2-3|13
CATSEGSTDTQYF
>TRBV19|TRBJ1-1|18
CASSIPQGGSVMNTEAFF
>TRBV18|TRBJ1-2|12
CASSPDIDGYTF
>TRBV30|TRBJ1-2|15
CASDRGELANYGYTF
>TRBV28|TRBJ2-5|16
CASSPGTSGFQETQYF
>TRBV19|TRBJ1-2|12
CASSTRVYGYTF
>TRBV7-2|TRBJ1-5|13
CASSLVSDQPQHF
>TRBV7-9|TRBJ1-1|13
CASSRDFILEAFF
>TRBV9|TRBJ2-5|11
CASSTGETQYF
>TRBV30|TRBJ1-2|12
CAWSVILDGYTF
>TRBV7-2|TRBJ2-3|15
CASSPNGAITDTQYF
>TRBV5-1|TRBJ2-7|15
CASSLEAGSSYEQYF
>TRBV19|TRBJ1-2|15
CASTHNTPGESGYTF
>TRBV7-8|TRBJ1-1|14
CASSLLEGAPEAFF
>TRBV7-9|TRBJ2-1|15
CASTLEERVGNEQFF
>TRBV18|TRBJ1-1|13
CASSQDRYTEAFF
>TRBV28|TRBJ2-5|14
CATIEGQGQETQYF
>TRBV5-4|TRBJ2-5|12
CASSGQQETQYF
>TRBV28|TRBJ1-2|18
CASRITPGQEEINYGYTF
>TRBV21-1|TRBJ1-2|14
CASSNGLPNYGYTF
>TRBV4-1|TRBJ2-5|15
CASSRYRTTQETQYF
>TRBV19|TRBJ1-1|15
CASLRQDPMNTEAFF
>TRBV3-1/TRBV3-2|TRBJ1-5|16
CASSPGTGYDNQPQHF
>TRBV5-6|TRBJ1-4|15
CASSDRKGINEKLFF
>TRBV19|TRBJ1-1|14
CASSSGQMNTEAFF
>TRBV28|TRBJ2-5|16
CASSLLGGEGKETQYF
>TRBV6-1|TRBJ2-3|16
CASSGPAASSTDTQYF
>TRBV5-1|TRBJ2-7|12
CASSLSGYEQYF
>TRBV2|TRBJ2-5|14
CASRGRDREETQYF
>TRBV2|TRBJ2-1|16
CASEGQLFRSYNEQFF
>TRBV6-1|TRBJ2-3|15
CASSERTGGYDTQYF
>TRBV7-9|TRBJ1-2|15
CASSLGNRVSEGYTF
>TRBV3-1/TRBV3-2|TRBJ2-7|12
CASSPSPGEQYF
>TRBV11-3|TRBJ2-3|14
CASSPGTSTDTQYF
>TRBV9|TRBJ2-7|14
CASSASGSSGEQYF
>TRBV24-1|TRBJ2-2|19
CATSDPRLDRGRNTGELFF
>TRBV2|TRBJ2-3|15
CASSEGRTSTDTQYF
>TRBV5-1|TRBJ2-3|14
CASGGLAGTDTQYF
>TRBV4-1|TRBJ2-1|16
CASSQPRAGFYNEQFF
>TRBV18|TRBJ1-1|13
CASSPREDTEAFF
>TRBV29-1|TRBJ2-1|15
CSVVRAGGGYNEQFF
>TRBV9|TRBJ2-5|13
CASSLGLVGTQYF
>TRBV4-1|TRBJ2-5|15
CASSQEPGGAETQYF